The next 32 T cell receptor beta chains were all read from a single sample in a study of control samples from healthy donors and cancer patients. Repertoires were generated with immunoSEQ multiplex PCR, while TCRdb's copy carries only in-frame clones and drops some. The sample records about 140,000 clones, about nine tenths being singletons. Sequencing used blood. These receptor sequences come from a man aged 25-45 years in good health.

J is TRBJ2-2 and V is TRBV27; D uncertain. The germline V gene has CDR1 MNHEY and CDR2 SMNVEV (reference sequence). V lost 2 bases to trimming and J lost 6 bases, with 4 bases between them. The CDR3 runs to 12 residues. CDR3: CASSLKAGELFF. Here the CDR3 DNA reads TGTGCCAGCAGTTTAAAGGCCGGGGAGCTGTTTTTT.

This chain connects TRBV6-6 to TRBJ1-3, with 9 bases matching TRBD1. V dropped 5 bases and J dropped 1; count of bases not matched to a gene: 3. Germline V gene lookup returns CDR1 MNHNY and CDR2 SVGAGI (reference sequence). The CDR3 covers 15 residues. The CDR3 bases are TGTGCCAGCAGTGGCGGGACAGGGTCTGGAAACACCATATATTTT. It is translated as CASSGGTGSGNTIYF.

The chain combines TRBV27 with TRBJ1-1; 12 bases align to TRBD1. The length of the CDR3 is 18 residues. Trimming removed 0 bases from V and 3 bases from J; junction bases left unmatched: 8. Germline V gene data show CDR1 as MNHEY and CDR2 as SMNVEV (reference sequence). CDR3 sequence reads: CASSLSGQGAGLDTEAFF. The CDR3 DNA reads TGTGCCAGCAGTTTATCGGGACAGGGGGCGGGTCTGGACACTGAAGCTTTCTTT.

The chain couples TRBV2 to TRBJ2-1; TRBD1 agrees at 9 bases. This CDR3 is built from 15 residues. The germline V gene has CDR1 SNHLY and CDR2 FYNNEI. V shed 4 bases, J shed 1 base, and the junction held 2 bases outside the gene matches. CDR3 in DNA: TGTGCCAGCAGTGGAGGGACAGGGTCCTACAATGAGCAGTTCTTC. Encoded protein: CASSGGTGSYNEQFF.

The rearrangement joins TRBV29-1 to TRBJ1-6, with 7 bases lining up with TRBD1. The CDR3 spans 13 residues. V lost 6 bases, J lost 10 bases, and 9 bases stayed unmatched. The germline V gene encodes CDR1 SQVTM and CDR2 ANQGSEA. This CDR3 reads CSVETGYGSPLHF. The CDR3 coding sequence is TGCAGCGTCGAGACAGGGTATGGATCACCCCTCCACTTT. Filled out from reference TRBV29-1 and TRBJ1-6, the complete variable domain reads SAVISQKPSRDICQRGTSLTIQCQVDSQVTMMFWYRQQPGQSLTLIATANQGSEATYESGFVIDKFPISRPNLTFSTLTVSNMSPEDSSIYLCSVETGYGSPLHFGNGTRLTVT.

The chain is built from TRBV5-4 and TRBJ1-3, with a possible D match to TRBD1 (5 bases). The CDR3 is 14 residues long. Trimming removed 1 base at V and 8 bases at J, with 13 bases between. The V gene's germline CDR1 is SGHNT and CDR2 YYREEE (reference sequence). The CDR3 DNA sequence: TGTGCCAGCAGCTTGCAAAATGGGGGAGACACCATATATTTT. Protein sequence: CASSLQNGGDTIYF. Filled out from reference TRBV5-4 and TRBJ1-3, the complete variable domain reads ETGVTQSPTHLIKTRGQQVTLRCSSQSGHNTVSWYQQALGQGPQFIFQYYREEENGRGNFPPRFSGLQFPNYSSELNVNALELDDSALYLCASSLQNGGDTIYFGEGSWLTVV.

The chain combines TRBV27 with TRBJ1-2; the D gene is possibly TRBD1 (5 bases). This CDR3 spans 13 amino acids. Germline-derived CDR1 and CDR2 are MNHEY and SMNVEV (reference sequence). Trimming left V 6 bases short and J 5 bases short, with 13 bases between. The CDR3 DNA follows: TGTGCCAGCAGCCACGGCAGGGATTATGGCTACACCTTC. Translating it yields CASSHGRDYGYTF.

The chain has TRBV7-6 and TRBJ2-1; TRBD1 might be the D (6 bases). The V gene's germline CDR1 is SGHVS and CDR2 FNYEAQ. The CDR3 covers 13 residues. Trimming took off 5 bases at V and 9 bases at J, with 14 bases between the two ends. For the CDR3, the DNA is TGTGCCAGCAGCCCGGCGGTAGGGGGTGAGCAGTTCTTC. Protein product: CASSPAVGGEQFF.

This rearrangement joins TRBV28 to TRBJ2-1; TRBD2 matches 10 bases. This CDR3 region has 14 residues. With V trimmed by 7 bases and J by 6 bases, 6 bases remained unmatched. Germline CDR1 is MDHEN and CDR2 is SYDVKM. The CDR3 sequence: CASTLPSGSNEQFF. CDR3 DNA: TGTGCCAGCACCCTCCCTAGCGGGAGCAATGAGCAGTTCTTC.

CDR3 protein: CASSPVGRGYEQYF. For the CDR3, the DNA is TGTGCCAGCAGCCCCGTGGGCAGGGGCTACGAGCAGTACTTC. This chain links TRBV6-6 with TRBJ2-7; possible D gene TRBD1, 6 bases. Trimming took 6 bases from V and 3 from J, leaving 15 bases between them. CDR1 MNHNY and CDR2 SVGAGI come from the germline V gene (reference sequence). CDR3 length equals 14 residues.

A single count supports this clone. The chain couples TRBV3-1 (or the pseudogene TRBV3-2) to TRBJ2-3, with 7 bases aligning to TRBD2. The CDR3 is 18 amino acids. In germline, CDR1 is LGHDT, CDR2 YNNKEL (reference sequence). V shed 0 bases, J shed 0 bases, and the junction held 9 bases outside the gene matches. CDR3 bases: TGTGCCAGCAGCCAAGACGGCGGGAGTTGGCCTAGCACAGATACGCAGTATTTT. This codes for CASSQDGGSWPSTDTQYF.

The CDR3, as DNA: TGTGCCAGCAGTTTACGCGGGAGCAATCAGCCCCAGCATTTT. Translation gives CASSLRGSNQPQHF. The chain couples TRBV28 to TRBJ1-5; D not resolved. V dropped 2 bases and J dropped 1 base, with 6 bases sitting between them. CDR3 length: 14 residues. Germline V gene data show CDR1 as MDHEN and CDR2 as SYDVKM.

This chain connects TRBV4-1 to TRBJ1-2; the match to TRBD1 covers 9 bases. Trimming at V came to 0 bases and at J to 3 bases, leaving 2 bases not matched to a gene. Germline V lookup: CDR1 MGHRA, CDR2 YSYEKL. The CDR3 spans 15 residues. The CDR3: CASSQDWTGDYGYTF. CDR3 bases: TGCGCCAGCAGCCAAGATTGGACAGGGGACTATGGCTACACCTTC.

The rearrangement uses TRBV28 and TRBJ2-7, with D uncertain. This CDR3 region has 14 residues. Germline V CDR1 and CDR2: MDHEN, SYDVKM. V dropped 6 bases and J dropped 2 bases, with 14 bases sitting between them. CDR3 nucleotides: TGTGCCAGCAGCCCTTGGCAGGATACCTACGAGCAGTACTTC. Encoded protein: CASSPWQDTYEQYF.

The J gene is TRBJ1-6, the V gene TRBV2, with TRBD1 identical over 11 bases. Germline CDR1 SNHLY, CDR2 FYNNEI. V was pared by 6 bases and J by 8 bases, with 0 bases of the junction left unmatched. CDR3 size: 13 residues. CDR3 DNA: TGTGCCAGCAGGGGACAGGGGGATTCACCCCTCCACTTT. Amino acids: CASRGQGDSPLHF.

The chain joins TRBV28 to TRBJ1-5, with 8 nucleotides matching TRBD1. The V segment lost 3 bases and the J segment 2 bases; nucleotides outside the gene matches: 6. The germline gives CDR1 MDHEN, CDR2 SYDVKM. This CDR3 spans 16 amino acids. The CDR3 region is CASSLLGQGGNQPQHF. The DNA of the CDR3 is TGTGCCAGCAGTTTGCTTGGACAGGGTGGCAATCAGCCCCAGCATTTT.

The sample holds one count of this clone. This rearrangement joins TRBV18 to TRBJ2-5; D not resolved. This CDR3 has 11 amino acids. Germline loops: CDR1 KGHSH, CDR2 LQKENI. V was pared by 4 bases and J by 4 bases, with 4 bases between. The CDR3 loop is CASSLLETQYF. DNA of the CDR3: TGTGCCAGCTCACTTTTAGAGACCCAGTACTTC.

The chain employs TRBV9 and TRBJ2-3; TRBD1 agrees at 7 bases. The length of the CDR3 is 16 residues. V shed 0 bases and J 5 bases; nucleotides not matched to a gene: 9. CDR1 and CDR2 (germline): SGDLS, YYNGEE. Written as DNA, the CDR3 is TGTGCCAGCAGCGTAGACGCAGGGGGAATTTTAGATACGCAGTATTTT. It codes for CASSVDAGGILDTQYF.

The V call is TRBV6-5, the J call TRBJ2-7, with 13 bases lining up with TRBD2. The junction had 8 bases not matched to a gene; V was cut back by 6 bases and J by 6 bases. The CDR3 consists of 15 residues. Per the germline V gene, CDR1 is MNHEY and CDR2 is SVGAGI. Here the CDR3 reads CASSTGLAGAAEQYF. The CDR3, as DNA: TGTGCCAGCAGCACCGGACTAGCGGGAGCAGCCGAGCAGTACTTC.

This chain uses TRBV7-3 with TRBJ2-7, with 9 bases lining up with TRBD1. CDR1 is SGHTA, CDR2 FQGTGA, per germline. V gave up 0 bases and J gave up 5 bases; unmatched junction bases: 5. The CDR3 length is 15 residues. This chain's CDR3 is CASSLTGTGWDEQYF. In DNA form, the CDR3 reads TGTGCCAGCAGCTTAACGGGGACAGGGTGGGACGAGCAGTACTTC.

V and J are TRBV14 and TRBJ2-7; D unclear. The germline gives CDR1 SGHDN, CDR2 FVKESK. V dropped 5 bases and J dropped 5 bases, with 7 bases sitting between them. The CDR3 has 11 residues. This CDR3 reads CASSKGNEQYF. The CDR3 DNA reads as TGTGCCAGCAGCAAAGGGAACGAGCAGTACTTC.

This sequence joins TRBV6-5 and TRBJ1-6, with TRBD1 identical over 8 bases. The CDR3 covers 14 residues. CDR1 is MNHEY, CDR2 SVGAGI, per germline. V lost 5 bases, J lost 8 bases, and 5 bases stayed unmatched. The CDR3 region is CASSTGQGYSPLHF. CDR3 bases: TGTGCCAGCAGTACCGGACAGGGATATTCACCCCTCCACTTT.

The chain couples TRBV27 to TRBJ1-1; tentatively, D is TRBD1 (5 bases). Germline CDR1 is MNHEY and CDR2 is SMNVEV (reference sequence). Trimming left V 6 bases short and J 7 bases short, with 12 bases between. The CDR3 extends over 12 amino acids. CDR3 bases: TGTGCCAGCAGAGGACCGGGACTTGAAGCTTTCTTT. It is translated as CASRGPGLEAFF.

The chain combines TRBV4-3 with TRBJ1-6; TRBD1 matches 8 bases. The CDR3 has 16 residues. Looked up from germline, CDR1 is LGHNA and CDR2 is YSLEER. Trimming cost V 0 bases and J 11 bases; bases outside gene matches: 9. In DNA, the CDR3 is TGCGCCAGCAGCCAAGATGTAACAGGGGGTACGACACCCCTCCACTTT. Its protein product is CASSQDVTGGTTPLHF.

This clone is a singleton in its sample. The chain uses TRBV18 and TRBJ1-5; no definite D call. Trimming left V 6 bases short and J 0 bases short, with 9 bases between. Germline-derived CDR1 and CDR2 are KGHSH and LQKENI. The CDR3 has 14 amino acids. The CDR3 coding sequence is TGTGCCAGCTCGCCGACCGATAGCAATCAGCCCCAGCATTTT. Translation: CASSPTDSNQPQHF.

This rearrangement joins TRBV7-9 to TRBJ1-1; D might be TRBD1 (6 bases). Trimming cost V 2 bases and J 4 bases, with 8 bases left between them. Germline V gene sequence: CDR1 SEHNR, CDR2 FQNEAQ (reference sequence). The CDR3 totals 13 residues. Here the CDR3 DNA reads TGTGCCAGCAGCTTAAAAGGGGGCACTGAAGCTTTCTTT. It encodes CASSLKGGTEAFF.

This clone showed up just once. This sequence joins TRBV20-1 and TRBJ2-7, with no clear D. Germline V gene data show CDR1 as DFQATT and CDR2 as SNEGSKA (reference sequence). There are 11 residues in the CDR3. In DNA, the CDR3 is TGCAGCCCGGGTACCCCCTACGAGCAGTACTTC. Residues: CSPGTPYEQYF.

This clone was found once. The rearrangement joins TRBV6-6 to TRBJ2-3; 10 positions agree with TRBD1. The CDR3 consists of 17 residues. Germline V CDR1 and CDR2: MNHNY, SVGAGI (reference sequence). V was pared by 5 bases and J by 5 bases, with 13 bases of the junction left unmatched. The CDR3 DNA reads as TGTGCCAGCAGTCCAAACTCCGGGACAGGGGATGGAGATACGCAGTATTTT. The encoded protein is CASSPNSGTGDGDTQYF.

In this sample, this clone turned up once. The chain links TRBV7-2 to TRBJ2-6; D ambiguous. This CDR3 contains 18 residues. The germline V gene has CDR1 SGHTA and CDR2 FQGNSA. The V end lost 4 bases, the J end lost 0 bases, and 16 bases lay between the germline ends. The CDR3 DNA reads TGTGCCAGCAGCTCCCGGTTCGGACGGACCTCTGGGGCCAACGTCCTGACTTTC. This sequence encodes CASSSRFGRTSGANVLTF.

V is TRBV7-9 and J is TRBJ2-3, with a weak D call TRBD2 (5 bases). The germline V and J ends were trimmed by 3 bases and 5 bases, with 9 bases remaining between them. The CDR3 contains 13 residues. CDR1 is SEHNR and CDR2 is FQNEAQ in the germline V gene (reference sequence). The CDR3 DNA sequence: TGTGCCAGCAGCTTGGAGGTGGGAGATACGCAGTATTTT. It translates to CASSLEVGDTQYF.

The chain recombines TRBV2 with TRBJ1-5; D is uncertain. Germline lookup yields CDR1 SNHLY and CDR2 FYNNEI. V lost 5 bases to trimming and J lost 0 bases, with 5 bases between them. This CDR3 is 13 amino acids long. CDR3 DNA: TGTGCCAGCAGTTTTACTAGCAATCAGCCCCAGCATTTT. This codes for CASSFTSNQPQHF.

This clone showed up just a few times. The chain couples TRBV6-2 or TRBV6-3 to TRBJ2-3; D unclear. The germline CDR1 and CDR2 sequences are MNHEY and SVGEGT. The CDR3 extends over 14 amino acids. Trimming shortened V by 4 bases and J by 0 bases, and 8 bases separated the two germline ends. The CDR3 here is CASSSGTSTDTQYF. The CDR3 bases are TGTGCCAGCAGTTCAGGAACTAGCACAGATACGCAGTATTTT.